The entry that follows covers one T cell receptor (beta chain) sequence. Its ends do not fully match the called genes, so a read error is possible. The entry originates in a study of shared clonotypes between healthy human individuals. Original processing notes: Junction-only immunoSEQ data arrived without quality scores, meaning filtering differed. Libraries were prepared by immunoSEQ multiplex PCR; TCRdb keeps only in-frame clonotypes and omits some of them. V, J and clone size were drawn from that table, and D and trimming were deduced from the DNA. The sample lists approximately 530,000 clones, about 95% occurring once. HIV-negative, healthy adults without recent acute infections or vaccinations were the donors. A CD45RA-negative memory subset and a CD45RA+ naive subset were separated from the CD4+ cells. The TCR was taken from a woman in her twenties or thirties in good health. The specimen was naive CD4+ T cells sorted from blood. The sample's subset: CD45RA+ positively selected.

Here the CDR3 reads CAGRDQGGFSYEQYF. CDR3 bases: TGTGCCGGGAGAGATCAGGGAGGTTTCTCCTACGAGCAGTACTTC. V gene TRBV30 combines with J gene TRBJ2-7, with D perhaps TRBD2 (6 bases). CDR3 length: 15 residues. The V gene's germline CDR1 is GTSNPN and CDR2 SVGIG (reference sequence). Full variable domain (missing parts from reference TRBV30 and TRBJ2-7): SQTIHQWPATLVQPVGSPLSLECTVEGTSNPNLYWYRQAAGRGLQLLFYSVGIGQISSEVPQNLSASRPQDRQFILSSKKLLLSDSGFYLCAGRDQGGFSYEQYFGPGTRLTVT.